A few counts support the clone carrying this TCR beta chain. Its antigen is unknown. From 5'RACE with constant-segment primers came TCR alpha and TCR beta cDNA libraries that carried sample barcodes and UMIs. TCRdb reprocessed the 5' RACE reads with MiXCR, giving one entry per CDR3 protein. Here the sample spans about 560,000 distinct CDR3 sequences, about a sixth being singletons. V dropped 3 bases and J dropped 2 bases, with 11 bases sitting between them. In germline, CDR1 is ENHRY, CDR2 SYGVKD. The CDR3 spans 14 residues. This entry is derived from a study of T-cell memory formation after mild COVID-19. About the study: TCR clusters were mostly confined to one donor each.

Whole-study results and caveats: Day 15 to 85 contracting clones showed balanced CD4/CD8; day 15 to 37 expanders favored CD4+. The appearance of some responding clones in pre-infection memory suggested that cross-reactive memory joined.

This TCR derives from an adult woman who had mild COVID-19 (a few samples of this study predate the infection). Cell type and time point are not known. The sequenced sample consisted of PBMCs or a T cell subset sorted from them (not recorded which). V is TRBV10-3 and J is TRBJ2-7; no firm D call. CDR3 bases: TGTGCCATCAGTGAACCGGCGGTCCCCTACGAGCAGTACTTC. Protein product: CAISEPAVPYEQYF.